The next 21 T cell receptor beta chains were all read from a single sample in a study of shared clonotypes between healthy human individuals. Produced via immunoSEQ multiplex PCR; TCRdb's table is partial and in-frame only. The table lists about a million clones, 60% to 80% of them singletons. The specimen was memory CD4+ T cells sorted from blood. The subset is: CD45RA-negative fraction. The origin of the receptors is a man between 18 and 29 years old in good health.

The V call is TRBV5-4, the J call TRBJ1-2, with TRBD1 matching 8 bases. Germline V gene lookup returns CDR1 SGHNT and CDR2 YYREEE (reference sequence). Trimming cost V 0 bases and J 5 bases; bases outside gene matches: 9. This CDR3 is 16 amino acids long. The CDR3 region has the DNA TGTGCCAGCAGCTTGGCTCCCGGACAGGGTGGATATGGCTACACCTTC. It encodes CASSLAPGQGGYGYTF. Filled out from reference TRBV5-4 and TRBJ1-2, the complete variable domain reads ETGVTQSPTHLIKTRGQQVTLRCSSQSGHNTVSWYQQALGQGPQFIFQYYREEENGRGNFPPRFSGLQFPNYSSELNVNALELDDSALYLCASSLAPGQGGYGYTFGSGTRLTVV.

In its sample, this clone was seen a few times. The V gene is TRBV6-1, the J gene TRBJ1-1; maybe TRBD1 (5 bases). Per the germline V gene, CDR1 is MNHNS and CDR2 is SASEGT. This CDR3 has 15 amino acids. Trimming shortened V by 7 bases and J by 1 base, and 16 bases separated the two germline ends. The CDR3 DNA reads TGTGCCAGCACCACAGGAGGGCGGGGGAACACTGAAGCTTTCTTT. This encodes CASTTGGRGNTEAFF.

The genes are TRBV9 and TRBJ2-1; 15 positions agree with TRBD2. Germline values: CDR1 SGDLS, CDR2 YYNGEE. This CDR3 is 20 amino acids long. V was pared by 0 bases and J by 5 bases, with 12 bases of the junction left unmatched. The CDR3 sequence: CASSVAGLAGGQPKDNEQFF. CDR3 bases: TGTGCCAGCAGCGTAGCCGGACTAGCGGGAGGGCAGCCTAAGGACAATGAGCAGTTCTTC. The variable domain in full, with the rest retrieved from reference TRBV9 and TRBJ2-1, is DSGVTQTPKHLITATGQRVTLRCSPRSGDLSVYWYQQSLDQGLQFLIQYYNGEERAKGNILERFSAQQFPDLHSELNLSSLELGDSALYFCASSVAGLAGGQPKDNEQFFGPGTRLTVL.

V usage is TRBV14 and J usage is TRBJ1-2; 10 positions agree with TRBD1. Trimming took 1 base from V and 14 from J; bases not matched to a gene: 10. The CDR3 consists of 14 residues. Germline-derived CDR1 and CDR2 are SGHDN and FVKESK. CDR3 loop: CASSQGPGTGVGTF. As DNA, the CDR3 is TGTGCCAGCAGCCAAGGTCCCGGGACAGGGGTAGGAACCTTC.

This sequence joins TRBV7-9 and TRBJ1-4; no clear D gene. There are 14 residues in the CDR3. Germline values: CDR1 SEHNR, CDR2 FQNEAQ (reference sequence). Trimming removed 2 bases at V and 8 bases at J, with 12 bases between. CDR3 amino acids: CASSLMGKGEKLFF. CDR3 sequence (DNA): TGTGCCAGCAGCTTAATGGGGAAGGGCGAAAAACTGTTTTTT.

Details on this clone: Distinct nucleotide sequences in the sample also encode this CDR3. The chain uses TRBV18 and TRBJ2-3; D is unresolved. The germline V gene has CDR1 KGHSH and CDR2 LQKENI. The CDR3 is 14 residues long. V was pared by 3 bases and J by 1 base, with 8 bases between. CDR3: CASSPRGGTDTQYF. DNA for the CDR3: TGTGCCAGCTCACCCCGAGGTGGCACAGATACGCAGTATTTT.

This chain joins TRBV4-1 and TRBJ2-1, with 7 bases that match TRBD1. Germline CDR1 reads MGHRA; CDR2 reads YSYEKL. The CDR3 is 16 residues long. J gave up 2 bases and V 6 bases, and 10 bases lay outside the gene matches. The chain's CDR3 is CASRKGAGGTYNEQFF. The CDR3 nucleotides read TGCGCCAGCAGGAAAGGGGCAGGGGGAACCTACAATGAGCAGTTCTTC.

The chain's CDR3 is CASSPGTGDYGYTF. The CDR3, as DNA: TGCGCCAGCAGCCCCGGGACAGGGGACTATGGCTACACCTTC. V usage is TRBV5-1 and J usage is TRBJ1-2; 10 nucleotides line up with TRBD1. Losses at the gene ends were 4 bases for V and 3 bases for J; bases not matched to a gene: 3. Germline V lookup: CDR1 SGHRS, CDR2 YFSETQ. CDR3 length equals 14 residues.

The CDR3 nucleotides read TGTGCCAGCAGAAAAGGACAGGGGTGGGAGGCCACTGAAGCTTTCTTT. It yields the protein CASRKGQGWEATEAFF. This rearrangement joins TRBV5-4 to TRBJ1-1; 9 bases align to TRBD1. This CDR3 spans 16 amino acids. CDR1 SGHNT and CDR2 YYREEE come from the germline V gene (reference sequence). With V trimmed by 5 bases and J by 4 bases, 12 bases remained unmatched.

This clone was counted only a few times. This chain joins TRBV9 and TRBJ2-1, with unresolved D. V shed 1 base and J shed 5 bases, with 7 bases lying between them. This CDR3 comprises 13 residues. Germline CDR1 SGDLS, CDR2 YYNGEE. The CDR3 coding sequence is TGTGCCAGCAGCGTAAGGACGAACAATGAGCAGTTCTTC. Protein sequence: CASSVRTNNEQFF.

This rearrangement joins TRBV5-4 to TRBJ2-7; TRBD2 aligns across 8 bases. In germline, CDR1 is SGHNT, CDR2 YYREEE (reference sequence). V lost 0 bases, J lost 7 bases, and 12 bases stayed unmatched. The CDR3 runs 16 residues. CDR3 region: CASSLDVGTPGGEQYF. CDR3 nucleotides: TGTGCCAGCAGCTTGGATGTCGGGACCCCGGGAGGGGAGCAGTACTTC.

This chain connects TRBV5-4 to TRBJ2-7, with a tentative D call TRBD2 (6 bases). V lost 3 bases, J lost 7 bases, and 14 bases lay in between. This CDR3 is 13 amino acids long. Germline values: CDR1 SGHNT, CDR2 YYREEE (reference sequence). The CDR3 coding sequence is TGTGCCAGCAGCTGGGACTCGACGGGGGAGCAGTACTTC. Translation: CASSWDSTGEQYF.

The chain carries TRBV7-9 and TRBJ1-2; D gene unclear. V gave up 2 bases and J gave up 5 bases, with 9 bases separating them. Germline V CDR1 and CDR2: SEHNR, FQNEAQ (reference sequence). The CDR3 has 13 amino acids. This CDR3 reads CASSLQDFYGYTF. The CDR3 DNA is TGTGCCAGCAGCTTACAGGACTTTTATGGCTACACCTTC. The variable domain in full, with the rest retrieved from reference TRBV7-9 and TRBJ1-2, is DTGVSQNPRHKITKRGQNVTFRCDPISEHNRLYWYRQTLGQGPEFLTYFQNEAQLEKSRLLSDRFSAERPKGSFSTLEIQRTEQGDSAMYLCASSLQDFYGYTFGSGTRLTVV.

V is TRBV28 and J is TRBJ1-5; D gene uncertain. CDR1 is MDHEN, CDR2 SYDVKM, per germline. This CDR3 has 15 amino acids. V lost 3 bases to trimming and J lost 8 bases, with 17 bases between them. The CDR3 region is CASSFIRASGEPQHF. The CDR3 DNA reads TGTGCCAGCAGTTTCATACGGGCATCTGGGGAGCCCCAGCATTTT.

This clone was recorded a few times. The chain is built from TRBV5-8 and TRBJ2-7; 8 nucleotides agree with TRBD1. Germline lookup yields CDR1 SGHTS and CDR2 YDEGEE. The CDR3 has 13 amino acids. The J segment lost 6 bases and the V segment lost 4 bases, leaving 6 bases of the junction unmatched. The CDR3 nucleotides read TGTGCCAGCAGCCCGGACAGGGTACGCGAGCAGTACTTC. Its protein product is CASSPDRVREQYF.

V usage is TRBV2 and J usage is TRBJ1-5, with TRBD1 matching over 7 bases. CDR1 is SNHLY, CDR2 FYNNEI, per germline. V gave up 6 bases and J gave up 2 bases; unmatched junction bases: 7. The CDR3 runs to 15 residues. The DNA for the CDR3 is TGTGCCAGCAGCGACGGGACAGCGGGCAATCAGCCCCAGCATTTT. Translating gives CASSDGTAGNQPQHF.

In its sample, this clone was seen many times. The chain couples TRBV2 to TRBJ1-2; 8 bases map to TRBD1. The junction had 8 bases not matched to a gene; V was cut back by 6 bases and J by 5 bases. The germline V gene has CDR1 SNHLY and CDR2 FYNNEI. The CDR3 consists of 14 residues. The CDR3 DNA sequence: TGTGCCAGCAGCCGACAGGGGACGGGGTATGGCTACACCTTC. This encodes CASSRQGTGYGYTF.

This clone was counted ten times or more. This chain uses TRBV14 with TRBJ1-6; D unresolved. Germline V gives CDR1 SGHDN, CDR2 FVKESK. V was trimmed by 5 bases and J by 4 bases, leaving 6 bases between them. The CDR3 covers 13 residues. The CDR3 DNA sequence: TGTGCCAGCAGCGCCTTGTATAATTCACCCCTCCACTTT. As protein: CASSALYNSPLHF. The complete variable domain, with remaining parts taken from reference TRBV14 and TRBJ1-6, reads EAGVTQFPSHSVIEKGQTVTLRCDPISGHDNLYWYRRVMGKEIKFLLHFVKESKQDESGMPNNRFLAERTGGTYSTLKVQPAELEDSGVYFCASSALYNSPLHFGNGTRLTVT.

The chain combines TRBV5-1 with TRBJ1-3; D not certain. Germline V CDR1 and CDR2: SGHRS, YFSETQ. CDR3 length: 15 residues. With 1 base removed from V and 2 bases from J, the gap between germline ends came to 10 bases. As DNA, the CDR3 is TGCGCCAGCAGCTTGTCCCCAGGCGCTGGAAACACCATATATTTT. It yields the protein CASSLSPGAGNTIYF.

V usage is TRBV5-1 and J usage is TRBJ2-1; D unclear. Germline CDR1 SGHRS, CDR2 YFSETQ. V lost 0 bases, J lost 2 bases, and 9 bases lay in between. The CDR3 is 15 amino acids. In DNA form, the CDR3 reads TGCGCCAGCAGCTTGGCCGAGTCCCCCTACAATGAGCAGTTCTTC. This codes for CASSLAESPYNEQFF.

The DNA of the CDR3 is TGTGCCAGTAACGCGGGGACAGGGGCTGGAAACACCATATATTTT. Translating gives CASNAGTGAGNTIYF. The chain uses TRBV19 and TRBJ1-3; 10 bases align to TRBD1. V was pared by 7 bases and J by 2 bases, with 5 bases of the junction left unmatched. This CDR3 region has 15 residues. The germline gives CDR1 LNHDA, CDR2 SQIVND (reference sequence).